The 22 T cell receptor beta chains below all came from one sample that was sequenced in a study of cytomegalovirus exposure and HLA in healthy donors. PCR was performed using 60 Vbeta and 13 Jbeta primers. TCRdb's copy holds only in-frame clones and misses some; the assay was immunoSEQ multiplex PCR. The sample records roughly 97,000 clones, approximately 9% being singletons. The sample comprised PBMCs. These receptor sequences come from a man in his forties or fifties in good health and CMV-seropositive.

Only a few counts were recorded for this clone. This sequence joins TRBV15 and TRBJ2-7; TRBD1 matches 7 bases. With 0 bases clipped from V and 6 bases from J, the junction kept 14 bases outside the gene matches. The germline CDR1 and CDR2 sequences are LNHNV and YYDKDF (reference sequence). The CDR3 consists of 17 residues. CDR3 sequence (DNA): TGTGCCACCAGCAGAGATGCCCAAGGGACAGTCATGGGCGAGCAGTACTTC. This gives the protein CATSRDAQGTVMGEQYF.

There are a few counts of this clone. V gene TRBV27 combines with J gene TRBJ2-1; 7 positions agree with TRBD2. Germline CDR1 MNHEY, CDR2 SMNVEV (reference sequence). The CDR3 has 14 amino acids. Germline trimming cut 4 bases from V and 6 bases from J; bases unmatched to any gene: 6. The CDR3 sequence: CASSWREFSNEQFF. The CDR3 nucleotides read TGTGCCAGCAGTTGGCGGGAGTTCAGCAATGAGCAGTTCTTC.

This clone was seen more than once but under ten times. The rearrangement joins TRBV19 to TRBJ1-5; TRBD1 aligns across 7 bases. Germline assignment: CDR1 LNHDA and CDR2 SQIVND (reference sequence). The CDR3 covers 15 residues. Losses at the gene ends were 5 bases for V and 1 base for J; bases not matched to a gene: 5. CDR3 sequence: CASSRGTVSNQPQHF. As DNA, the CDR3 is TGTGCCAGTAGTCGCGGGACAGTGAGCAATCAGCCCCAGCATTTT.

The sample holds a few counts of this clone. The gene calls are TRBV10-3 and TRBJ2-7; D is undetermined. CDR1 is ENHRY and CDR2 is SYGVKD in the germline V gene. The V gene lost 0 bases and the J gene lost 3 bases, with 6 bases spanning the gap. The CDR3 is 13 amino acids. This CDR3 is CAISESVYYEQYF. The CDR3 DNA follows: TGTGCCATCAGTGAGTCCGTATACTACGAGCAGTACTTC.

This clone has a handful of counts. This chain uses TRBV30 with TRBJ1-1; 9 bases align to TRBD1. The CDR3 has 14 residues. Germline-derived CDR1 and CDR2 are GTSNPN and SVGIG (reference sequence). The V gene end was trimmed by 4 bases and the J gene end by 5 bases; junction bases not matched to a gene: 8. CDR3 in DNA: TGTGCCTGGATCGTTGGGACAGGGCGGACTGAAGCTTTCTTT. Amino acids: CAWIVGTGRTEAFF.

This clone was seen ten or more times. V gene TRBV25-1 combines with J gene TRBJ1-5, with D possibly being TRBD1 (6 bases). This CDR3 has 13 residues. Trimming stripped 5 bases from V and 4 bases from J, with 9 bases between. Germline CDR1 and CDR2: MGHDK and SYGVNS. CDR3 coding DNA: TGTGCCAGCAGTCTACAGGGAAATCAGCCCCAGCATTTT. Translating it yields CASSLQGNQPQHF.

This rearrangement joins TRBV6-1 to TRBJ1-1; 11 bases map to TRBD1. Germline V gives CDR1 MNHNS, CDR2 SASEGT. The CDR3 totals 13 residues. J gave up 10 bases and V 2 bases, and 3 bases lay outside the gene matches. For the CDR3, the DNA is TGTGCCAGCAGTGAACGTGGACAGGGGGCAGCTTTCTTT. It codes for CASSERGQGAAFF.

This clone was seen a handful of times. The CDR3 coding sequence is TGTGCCATCAGCTCAGTGGGTGTCCTAGCGGGAAACAATGAGCAGTTCTTC. Protein: CAISSVGVLAGNNEQFF. V is TRBV10-3 and J is TRBJ2-1; 9 bases are shared with TRBD2. The length of the CDR3 is 17 residues. The germline gives CDR1 ENHRY, CDR2 SYGVKD. The junction had 14 bases not matched to a gene; V was cut back by 6 bases and J by 5 bases.

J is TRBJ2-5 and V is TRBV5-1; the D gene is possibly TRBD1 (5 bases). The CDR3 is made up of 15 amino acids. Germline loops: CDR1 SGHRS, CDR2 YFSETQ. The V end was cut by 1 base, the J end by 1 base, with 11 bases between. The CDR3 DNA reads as TGCGCCAGCAGCTTGAGGGGCGGTTCCCAAGAGACCCAGTACTTC. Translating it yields CASSLRGGSQETQYF.

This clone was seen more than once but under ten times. The CDR3 DNA reads as TGTGCCAGCAGCTTGTCTAGGAACTATGGCTACACCTTC. Protein product: CASSLSRNYGYTF. The J gene is TRBJ1-2, the V gene TRBV5-5; D remains ambiguous. V was clipped by 1 base and J by 2 bases, with 6 bases between them. This CDR3 has 13 amino acids. Germline values: CDR1 SGHKS, CDR2 YYEKEE (reference sequence).

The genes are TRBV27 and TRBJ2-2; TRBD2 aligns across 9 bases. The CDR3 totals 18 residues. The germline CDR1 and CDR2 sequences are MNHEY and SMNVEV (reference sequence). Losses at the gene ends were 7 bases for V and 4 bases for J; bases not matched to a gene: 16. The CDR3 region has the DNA TGTGCCAGCAAGCTTGGCGGGAGGGCCGGGGCGGGCACCGGGGAGCTGTTTTTT. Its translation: CASKLGGRAGAGTGELFF.

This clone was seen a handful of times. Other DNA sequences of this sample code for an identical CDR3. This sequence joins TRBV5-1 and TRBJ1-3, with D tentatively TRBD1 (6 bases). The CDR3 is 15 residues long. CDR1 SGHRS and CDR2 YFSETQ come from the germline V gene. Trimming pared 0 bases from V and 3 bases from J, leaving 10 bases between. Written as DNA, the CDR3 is TGCGCCAGCAGCTTGGAAGGGGGTAGTGGAAACACCATATATTTT. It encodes CASSLEGGSGNTIYF.

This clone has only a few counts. CDR3 nucleotide sequence: TGCGCCAGCAGCACAGGACAGAGAGGGGAGACCCAGTACTTC. It encodes CASSTGQRGETQYF. The chain couples TRBV5-1 to TRBJ2-5; possibly TRBD1 for D (6 bases). The CDR3 extends over 14 amino acids. Germline V gene sequence: CDR1 SGHRS, CDR2 YFSETQ. V gave up 4 bases and J gave up 5 bases, with 15 bases separating them.

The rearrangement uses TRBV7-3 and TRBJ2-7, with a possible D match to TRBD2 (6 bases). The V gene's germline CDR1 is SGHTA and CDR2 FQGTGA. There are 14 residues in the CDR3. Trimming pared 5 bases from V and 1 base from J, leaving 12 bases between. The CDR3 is CASSQSSGSYEQYF. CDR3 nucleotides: TGTGCCAGCAGCCAAAGTAGCGGATCCTACGAGCAGTACTTC.

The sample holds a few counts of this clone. For the CDR3, the DNA is TGTGCCAGCAGCTCGCGGGGGGGGGCCTTGAATGAAAAACTGTTTTTT. Translating it yields CASSSRGGALNEKLFF. This chain joins TRBV7-6 and TRBJ1-4, with D tentatively TRBD1 (6 bases). The CDR3 sequence is 16 residues long. Looked up from germline, CDR1 is SGHVS and CDR2 is FNYEAQ. V dropped 4 bases and J dropped 5 bases, with 17 bases sitting between them. The full variable domain, in which reference TRBV7-6 and TRBJ1-4 provide the parts outside the CDR3, is GAGVSQSPRYKVTKRGQDVALRCDPISGHVSLYWYRQALGQGPEFLTYFNYEAQQDKSGLPNDRFSAERPEGSISTLTIQRTEQRDSAMYRCASSSRGGALNEKLFFGSGTQLSVL.

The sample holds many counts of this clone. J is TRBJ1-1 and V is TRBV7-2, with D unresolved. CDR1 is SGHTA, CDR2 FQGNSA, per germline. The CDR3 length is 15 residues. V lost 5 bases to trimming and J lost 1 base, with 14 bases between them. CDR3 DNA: TGTGCCAGCAGCCCCACACTACACGGGAACACTGAAGCTTTCTTT. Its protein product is CASSPTLHGNTEAFF.

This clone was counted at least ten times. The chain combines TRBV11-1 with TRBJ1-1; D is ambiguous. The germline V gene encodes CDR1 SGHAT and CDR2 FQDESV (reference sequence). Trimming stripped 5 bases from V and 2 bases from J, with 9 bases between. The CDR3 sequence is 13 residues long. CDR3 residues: CASSVQSNTEAFF. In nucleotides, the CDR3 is TGTGCCAGCAGCGTACAGTCAAACACTGAAGCTTTCTTT. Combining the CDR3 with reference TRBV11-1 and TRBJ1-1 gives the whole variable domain EAEVAQSPRYKITEKSQAVAFWCDPISGHATLYWYRQILGQGPELLVQFQDESVVDDSQLPKDRFSAERLKGVDSTLKIQPAELGDSAMYLCASSVQSNTEAFFGQGTRLTVV.

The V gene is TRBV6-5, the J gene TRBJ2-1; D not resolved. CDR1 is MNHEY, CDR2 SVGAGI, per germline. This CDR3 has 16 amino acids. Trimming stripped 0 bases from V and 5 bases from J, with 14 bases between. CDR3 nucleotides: TGTGCCAGCAGTTACTCCCCCCGAGGCCATCACAATGAGCAGTTCTTC. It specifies CASSYSPRGHHNEQFF.

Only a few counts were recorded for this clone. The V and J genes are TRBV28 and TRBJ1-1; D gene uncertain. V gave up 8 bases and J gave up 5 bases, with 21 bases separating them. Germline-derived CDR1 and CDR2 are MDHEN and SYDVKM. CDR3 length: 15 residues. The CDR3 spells CASFSLPAGGTEAFF. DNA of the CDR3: TGTGCCAGCTTCAGTTTACCTGCGGGCGGAACTGAAGCTTTCTTT.

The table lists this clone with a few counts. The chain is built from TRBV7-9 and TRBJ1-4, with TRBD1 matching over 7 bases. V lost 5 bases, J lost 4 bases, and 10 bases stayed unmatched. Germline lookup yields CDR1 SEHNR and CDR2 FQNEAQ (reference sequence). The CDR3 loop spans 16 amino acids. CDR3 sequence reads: CASSLAGGTVNEKLFF. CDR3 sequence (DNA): TGTGCCAGCAGCCTGGCTGGAGGGACAGTTAATGAAAAACTGTTTTTT.

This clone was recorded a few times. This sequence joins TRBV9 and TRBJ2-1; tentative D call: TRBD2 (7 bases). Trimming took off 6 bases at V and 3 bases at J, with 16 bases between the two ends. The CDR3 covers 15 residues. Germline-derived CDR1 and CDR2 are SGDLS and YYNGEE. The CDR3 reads CASTRGAGVYNEQFF. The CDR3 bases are TGTGCCAGCACCCGGGGGGCGGGGGTCTACAATGAGCAGTTCTTC.

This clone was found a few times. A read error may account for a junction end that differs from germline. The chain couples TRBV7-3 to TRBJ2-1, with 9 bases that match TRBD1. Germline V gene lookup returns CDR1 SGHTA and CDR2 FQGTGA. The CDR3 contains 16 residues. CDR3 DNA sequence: TGTGCCAGCAGCCTAACACAGGGGGCGGGTAACAATGAGCAGTTCTTC. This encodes CASSLTQGAGNNEQFF. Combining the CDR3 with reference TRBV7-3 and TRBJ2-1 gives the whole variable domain GAGVSQTPSNKVTEKGKYVELRCDPISGHTALYWYRQSLGQGPEFLIYFQGTGAADDSGLPNDRFFAVRPEGSVSTLKIQRTERGDSAVYLCASSLTQGAGNNEQFFGPGTRLTVL.